This TCR beta chain was identified in a study of response to subunit inactivated influenza vaccine. This clonotype was detected once. TCRdb ran MiXCR on the RT-PCR reads and lists one entry per CDR3 protein. This table has 800,000 or so distinct CDR3 sequences, approximately 22% appearing once. The germline V gene encodes CDR1 LGHDT and CDR2 YNNKEL (reference sequence). The J segment lost 0 bases and the V segment lost 4 bases, leaving 17 bases of the junction unmatched. The CDR3 covers 19 residues. This chain connects TRBV3-1 to TRBJ2-7, with 8 nucleotides matching TRBD2. The source was PBMCs from blood, collected 4 to 6 days after vaccination. The sequence came from a man aged 50 to 59 who received an inactivated influenza vaccine. The CDR3 DNA is TGTGCCAGCAGCCCCTCTGTTGTGACTAGCGTTATCAGCTCCTACGAGCAGTACTTC. Amino acids: CASSPSVVTSVISSYEQYF.